The 10 T cell receptor beta chains below were found in one sample sequenced in a study of T-cell memory formation after mild COVID-19 (dated by TCRdb to the early 2020s). The method was 5' RACE. The sequencer listed for this sample is Illumina NovaSeq 6000. TCRdb's own reprocessing of the public reads used fastp at Q25 and MiXCR and kept productive beta chains. Rows with a matching CDR3 protein are joined into one entry that keeps the most common DNA and genes. For this sample the table gives about half a million distinct CDR3 sequences, of which over 15% were detected only once. The top ten hold roughly 12% of the sample. The sample comprised PBMCs or a T cell subset sorted from them (not recorded which). Source of these receptors: an adult woman who had mild COVID-19 (a few samples of this study predate the infection). The sample titles of this study are shuffled in the database, so cell type and time point are left out; the donor was told from shared clones.

This clonotype was counted a few times. The chain uses TRBV6-5 and TRBJ1-5; D unclear. Germline V gene data show CDR1 as MNHEY and CDR2 as SVGAGI. The CDR3 runs 13 residues. Between the trimmed V and J ends, which lost 7 bases and 7 bases, there was a span of 14 bases. The CDR3, as DNA: TGTGCCAGCACTTCAGGCCCTAAGCAGCCCCAGCATTTT. Its translation is CASTSGPKQPQHF.

This clonotype has ten or more counts. V and J are TRBV5-1 and TRBJ2-4; 9 bases are a match to TRBD1. Looked up from germline, CDR1 is SGHRS and CDR2 is YFSETQ. CDR3 length: 16 amino acids. With V trimmed by 0 bases and J by 6 bases, 7 bases remained unmatched. Here the CDR3 reads CASSLDGTGGGNIQYF. The CDR3, as DNA: TGCGCCAGCAGCTTGGATGGTACAGGGGGCGGAAACATTCAGTACTTC.

The CDR3 loop reads CSARGTRTKNIQYF. The DNA of the CDR3 is TGCAGTGCTAGGGGGACGAGGACCAAAAACATTCAGTACTTC. The chain uses TRBV20-1 and TRBJ2-4; D assignment may be TRBD1 or TRBD2 (5 bases each). CDR1 is DFQATT and CDR2 is SNEGSKA in the germline V gene (reference sequence). V lost 3 bases to trimming and J lost 2 bases, with 11 bases between them. This CDR3 contains 14 residues.

V usage is TRBV12-3 or TRBV12-4 and J usage is TRBJ2-1, with 8 positions matching TRBD2. V lost 8 bases, J lost 6 bases, and 9 bases stayed unmatched. The CDR3 spans 14 residues. The CDR3 here is CASLLAAYVNEQFF. The CDR3 DNA reads TGTGCCAGCCTACTAGCGGCATACGTCAATGAGCAGTTCTTC.

The rearrangement joins TRBV4-1 to TRBJ2-1; 8 bases match TRBD1. J lost 2 bases, V lost 4 bases, and 4 bases had no gene match. The CDR3 loop spans 15 amino acids. Per germline, CDR1 MGHRA and CDR2 YSYEKL. The CDR3 region has the DNA TGCGCCAGCAGCCGGGACAGGTTTGCCTACAATGAGCAGTTCTTC. As protein: CASSRDRFAYNEQFF.

The chain carries TRBV30 and TRBJ2-3; a weak D match, TRBD1 (5 bases). Trimming took 1 base from V and 2 from J, leaving 10 bases between them. Germline CDR1 and CDR2: GTSNPN and SVGIG (reference sequence). The CDR3 contains 14 residues. CDR3 bases: TGTGCCTGGAGTGATGGGGCTAACACAGATACGCAGTATTTT. Its protein is CAWSDGANTDTQYF. Drawing the rest from reference TRBV30 and TRBJ2-3, the complete variable domain is SQTIHQWPATLVQPVGSPLSLECTVEGTSNPNLYWYRQAAGRGLQLLFYSVGIGQISSEVPQNLSASRPQDRQFILSSKKLLLSDSGFYLCAWSDGANTDTQYFGPGTRLTVL.

This clonotype was seen only a few times. The chain combines TRBV20-1 with TRBJ1-6, with 7 bases fitting TRBD1. CDR1 DFQATT and CDR2 SNEGSKA come from the germline V gene (reference sequence). The CDR3 covers 14 residues. J gave up 9 bases and V 0 bases, and 5 bases lay outside the gene matches. The CDR3 nucleotides are TGCAGTGCTAGAGATCAGGGGGTTCGTTCACCCCTCCACTTT. It specifies CSARDQGVRSPLHF.

The chain uses TRBV30 and TRBJ1-5; 9 positions agree with TRBD1. The CDR3 totals 14 residues. V dropped 2 bases and J dropped 9; count of bases not matched to a gene: 8. Germline loops: CDR1 GTSNPN, CDR2 SVGIG (reference sequence). The DNA for the CDR3 is TGTGCCTGGAGTCCCGGACAGGGGATAGGGCCCCAGCATTTT. This gives the protein CAWSPGQGIGPQHF.

This clonotype was detected a few times. The chain combines TRBV15 with TRBJ2-3; unclear D gene. Per the germline V gene, CDR1 is LNHNV and CDR2 is YYDKDF (reference sequence). This CDR3 is 13 amino acids long. Trimming shortened V by 0 bases and J by 6 bases, and 7 bases separated the two germline ends. CDR3 sequence: CATSRDGKDTQYF. The DNA for the CDR3 is TGTGCCACCAGCAGAGATGGGAAGGATACGCAGTATTTT.

The chain combines TRBV24-1 with TRBJ2-1; tentatively, D is TRBD2 (5 bases). The CDR3 totals 16 residues. Germline lookup yields CDR1 KGHDR and CDR2 SFDVKD. V was pared by 3 bases and J by 0 bases, with 11 bases between. CDR3 nucleotide sequence: TGTGCCACCAGTGATGACGGCGGGTTCTCCTACAATGAGCAGTTCTTC. Translating gives CATSDDGGFSYNEQFF.